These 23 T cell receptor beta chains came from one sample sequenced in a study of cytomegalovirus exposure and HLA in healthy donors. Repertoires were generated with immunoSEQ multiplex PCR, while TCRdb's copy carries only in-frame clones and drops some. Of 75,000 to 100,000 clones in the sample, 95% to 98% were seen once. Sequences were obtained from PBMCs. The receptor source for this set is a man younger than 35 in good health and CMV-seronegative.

The DNA for the CDR3 is TGTGCCAGCAGTACGAGGACAGGGGACTATGGCTACACCTTC. It is translated as CASSTRTGDYGYTF. The chain joins TRBV28 to TRBJ1-2; 9 bases are a match to TRBD1. V gave up 5 bases and J gave up 3 bases; unmatched junction bases: 4. The CDR3 runs to 14 residues. The germline CDR1 and CDR2 sequences are MDHEN and SYDVKM.

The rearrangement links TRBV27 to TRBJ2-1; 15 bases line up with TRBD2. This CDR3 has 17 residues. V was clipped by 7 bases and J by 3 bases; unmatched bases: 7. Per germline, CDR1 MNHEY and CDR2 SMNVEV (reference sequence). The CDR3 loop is CASKWTSGRAFYNEQFF. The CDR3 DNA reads TGTGCCAGCAAGTGGACTAGCGGGAGGGCCTTCTACAATGAGCAGTTCTTC.

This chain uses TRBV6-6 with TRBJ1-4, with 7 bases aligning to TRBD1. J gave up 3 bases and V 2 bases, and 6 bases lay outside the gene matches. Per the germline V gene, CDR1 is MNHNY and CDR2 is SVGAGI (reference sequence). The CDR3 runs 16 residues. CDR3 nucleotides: TGTGCCAGCAGTTACGGGTCGGGACAGCCTAATGAAAAACTGTTTTTT. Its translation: CASSYGSGQPNEKLFF.

CDR3 sequence (DNA): TGTGCCAGCACCACTAGGGGTTTAGGACAGGTTAGGGGAGATACGCAGTATTTT. It codes for CASTTRGLGQVRGDTQYF. The chain employs TRBV27 and TRBJ2-3, with 7 bases that match TRBD1. V lost 7 bases, J lost 5 bases, and 21 bases stayed unmatched. The CDR3 length is 18 residues. The germline V gene has CDR1 MNHEY and CDR2 SMNVEV (reference sequence).

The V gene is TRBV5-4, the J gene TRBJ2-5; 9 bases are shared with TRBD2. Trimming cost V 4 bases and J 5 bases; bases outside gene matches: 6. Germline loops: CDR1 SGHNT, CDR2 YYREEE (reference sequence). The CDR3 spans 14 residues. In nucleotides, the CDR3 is TGTGCCAGCAGCCCAGGGACTAGCCTTGAGACCCAGTACTTC. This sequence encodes CASSPGTSLETQYF.

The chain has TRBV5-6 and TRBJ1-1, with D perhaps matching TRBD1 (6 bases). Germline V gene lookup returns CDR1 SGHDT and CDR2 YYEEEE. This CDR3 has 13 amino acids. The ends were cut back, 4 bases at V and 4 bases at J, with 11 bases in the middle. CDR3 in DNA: TGTGCCAGCAGCACTCAGGGGTCCACTGAAGCTTTCTTT. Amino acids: CASSTQGSTEAFF.

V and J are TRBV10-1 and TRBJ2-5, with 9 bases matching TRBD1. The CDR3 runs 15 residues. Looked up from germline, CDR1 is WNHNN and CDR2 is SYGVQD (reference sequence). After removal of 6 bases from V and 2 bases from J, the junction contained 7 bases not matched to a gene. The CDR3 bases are TGCGCCAGCAGCTTAGGGGACAGGGATCAAGAGACCCAGTACTTC. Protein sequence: CASSLGDRDQETQYF.

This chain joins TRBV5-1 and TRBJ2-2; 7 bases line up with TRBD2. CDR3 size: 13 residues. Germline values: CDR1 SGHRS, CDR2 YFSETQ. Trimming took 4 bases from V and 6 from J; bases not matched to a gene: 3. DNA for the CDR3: TGCGCCAGCAGCCTAGCGGCGGCCGGGGAGCTGTTTTTT. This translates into CASSLAAAGELFF.

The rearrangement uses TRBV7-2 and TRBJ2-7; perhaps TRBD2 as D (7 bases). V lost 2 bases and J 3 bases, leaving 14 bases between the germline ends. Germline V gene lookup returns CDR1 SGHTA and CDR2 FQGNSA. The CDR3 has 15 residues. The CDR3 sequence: CASSLRGGRFYEQYF. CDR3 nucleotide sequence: TGTGCCAGCAGCTTAAGGGGGGGCCGATTCTACGAGCAGTACTTC.

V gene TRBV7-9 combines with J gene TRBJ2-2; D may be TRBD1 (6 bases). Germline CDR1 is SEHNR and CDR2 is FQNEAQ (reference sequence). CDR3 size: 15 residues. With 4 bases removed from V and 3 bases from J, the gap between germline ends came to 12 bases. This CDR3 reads CASSSPGHYTGELFF. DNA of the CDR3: TGTGCCAGCAGCTCCCCGGGACACTACACCGGGGAGCTGTTTTTT.

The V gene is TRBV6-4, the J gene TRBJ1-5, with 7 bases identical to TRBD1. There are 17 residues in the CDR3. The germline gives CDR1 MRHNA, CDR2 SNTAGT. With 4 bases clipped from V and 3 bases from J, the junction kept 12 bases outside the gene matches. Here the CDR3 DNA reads TGTGCCAGCAGTGGTACCGGGACAGTGCCCGACAATCAGCCCCAGCATTTT. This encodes CASSGTGTVPDNQPQHF.

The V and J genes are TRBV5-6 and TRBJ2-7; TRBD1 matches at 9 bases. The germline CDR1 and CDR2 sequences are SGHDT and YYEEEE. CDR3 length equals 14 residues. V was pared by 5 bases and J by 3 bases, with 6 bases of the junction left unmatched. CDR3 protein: CASRTAGQGYEQYF. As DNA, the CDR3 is TGTGCCAGCAGAACAGCGGGACAGGGCTACGAGCAGTACTTC.

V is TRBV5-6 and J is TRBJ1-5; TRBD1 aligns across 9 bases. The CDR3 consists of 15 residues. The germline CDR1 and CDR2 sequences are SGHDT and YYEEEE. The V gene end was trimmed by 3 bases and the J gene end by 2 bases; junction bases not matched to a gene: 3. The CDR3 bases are TGTGCCAGCAGCTCCAGGACAGGGGGCAATCAGCCCCAGCATTTT. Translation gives CASSSRTGGNQPQHF.

CDR3 region: CASSRHGQGTNEQYF. For the CDR3, the DNA is TGTGCCAGCAGCCGACACGGACAGGGTACCAACGAGCAGTACTTC. The chain employs TRBV28 and TRBJ2-7, with 8 bases that match TRBD1. The V and J ends lost 6 bases and 5 bases, in that order; junction bases with no gene match: 12. Germline V lookup: CDR1 MDHEN, CDR2 SYDVKM. The CDR3 length is 15 residues. The full variable domain, with the rest looked up from reference TRBV28 and TRBJ2-7, is DVKVTQSSRYLVKRTGEKVFLECVQDMDHENMFWYRQDPGLGLRLIYFSYDVKMKEKGDIPEGYSVSREKKERFSLILESASTNQTSMYLCASSRHGQGTNEQYFGPGTRLTVT.

The CDR3 sequence is CASSRDRGPNTEAFF. CDR3 bases: TGTGCCAGCAGCCGGGACAGGGGACCGAACACTGAAGCTTTCTTT. The chain combines TRBV7-2 with TRBJ1-1, with 10 positions matching TRBD1. Germline loops: CDR1 SGHTA, CDR2 FQGNSA. The length of the CDR3 is 15 residues. The V and J ends lost 5 bases and 1 base, in that order; junction bases with no gene match: 4.

The CDR3 sequence: CASSLAGLRDWTPQSSYNEQFF. In nucleotides, the CDR3 is TGTGCCAGCAGCTTAGCGGGCCTCCGGGACTGGACCCCGCAAAGCTCCTACAATGAGCAGTTCTTC. The chain employs TRBV7-2 and TRBJ2-1; D possibly corresponds to TRBD2 (6 bases). The CDR3 covers 22 residues. Germline assignment: CDR1 SGHTA and CDR2 FQGNSA. Trimming cost V 0 bases and J 0 bases, with 27 bases left between them.

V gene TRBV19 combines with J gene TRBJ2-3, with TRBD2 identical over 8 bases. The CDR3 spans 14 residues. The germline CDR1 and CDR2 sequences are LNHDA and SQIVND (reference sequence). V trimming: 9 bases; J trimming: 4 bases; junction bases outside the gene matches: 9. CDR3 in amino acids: CASEPGTRADTQYF. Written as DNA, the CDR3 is TGTGCCAGCGAACCCGGGACTAGAGCAGATACGCAGTATTTT.

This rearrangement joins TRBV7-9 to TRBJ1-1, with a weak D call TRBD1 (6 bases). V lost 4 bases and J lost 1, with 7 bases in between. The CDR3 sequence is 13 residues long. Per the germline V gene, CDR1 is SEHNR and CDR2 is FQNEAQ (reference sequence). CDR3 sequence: CASSSTGNTEAFF. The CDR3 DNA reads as TGTGCCAGCAGCTCGACAGGGAACACTGAAGCTTTCTTT.

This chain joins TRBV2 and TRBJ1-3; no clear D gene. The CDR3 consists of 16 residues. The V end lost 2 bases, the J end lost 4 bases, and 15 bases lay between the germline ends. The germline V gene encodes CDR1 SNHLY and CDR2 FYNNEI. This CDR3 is CASSELPWKRGNTIYF. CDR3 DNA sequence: TGTGCCAGCAGTGAACTCCCATGGAAGAGGGGAAACACCATATATTTT.

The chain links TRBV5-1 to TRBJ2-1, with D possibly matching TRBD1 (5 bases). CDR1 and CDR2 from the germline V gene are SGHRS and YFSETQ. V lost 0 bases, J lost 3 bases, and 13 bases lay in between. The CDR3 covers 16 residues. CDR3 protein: CASSLEVARDYNEQFF. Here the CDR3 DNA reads TGCGCCAGCAGCTTGGAAGTAGCCAGGGACTACAATGAGCAGTTCTTC.

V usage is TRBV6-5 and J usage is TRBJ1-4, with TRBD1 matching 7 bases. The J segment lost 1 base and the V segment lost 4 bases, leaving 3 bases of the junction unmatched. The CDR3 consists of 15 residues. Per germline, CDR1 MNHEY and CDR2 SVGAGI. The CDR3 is CASSFGTETNEKLFF. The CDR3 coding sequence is TGTGCCAGCAGTTTTGGGACAGAAACTAATGAAAAACTGTTTTTT.

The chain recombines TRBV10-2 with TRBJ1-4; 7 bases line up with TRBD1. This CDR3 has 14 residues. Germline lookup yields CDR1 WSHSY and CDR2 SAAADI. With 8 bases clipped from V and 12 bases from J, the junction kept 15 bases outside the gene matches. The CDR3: CASPCQGTRGELFF. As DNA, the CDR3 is TGCGCCAGCCCTTGCCAGGGAACCAGGGGGGAACTGTTTTTT.

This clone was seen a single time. The DNA of the CDR3 is TGCGCCAGCAGCTCAAATAGCATGACAGGGTATGATGGCTACACCTTC. Translation: CASSSNSMTGYDGYTF. V gene TRBV5-1 combines with J gene TRBJ1-2; 7 bases line up with TRBD1. Germline values: CDR1 SGHRS, CDR2 YFSETQ. V gave up 3 bases and J gave up 6 bases; unmatched junction bases: 14. The CDR3 consists of 16 residues.